One sample yielded the 32 T cell receptor beta chains listed below, sequenced in a study of T cell changes during pregnancy in multiple sclerosis. Repertoires were generated with immunoSEQ multiplex PCR, while TCRdb's copy carries only in-frame clones and drops some. The sample yields more than 55,000 clones, 90% to 95% seen once. This specimen consisted of CD8+ T cells from peripheral blood mononuclear cells, obtained in the third trimester of pregnancy. Receptors were obtained from a female donor with multiple sclerosis, enrolled in a pregnancy study.

This rearrangement joins TRBV7-9 to TRBJ2-7; D is perhaps TRBD1 (6 bases). Germline loops: CDR1 SEHNR, CDR2 FQNEAQ (reference sequence). The CDR3 runs 11 residues. Trimming cost V 3 bases and J 10 bases, with 10 bases left between them. The CDR3 loop reads CASSFIGTQYF. DNA of the CDR3: TGTGCCAGCAGCTTCATCGGGACACAGTACTTC. The entire variable domain, with the rest obtained from reference TRBV7-9 and TRBJ2-7, is as follows: DTGVSQNPRHKITKRGQNVTFRCDPISEHNRLYWYRQTLGQGPEFLTYFQNEAQLEKSRLLSDRFSAERPKGSFSTLEIQRTEQGDSAMYLCASSFIGTQYFGPGTRLTVT.

The J gene is TRBJ2-2, the V gene TRBV2; 13 bases fit TRBD2. With 5 bases clipped from V and 6 bases from J, the junction kept 3 bases outside the gene matches. CDR1 is SNHLY and CDR2 is FYNNEI in the germline V gene. This CDR3 spans 15 amino acids. In DNA form, the CDR3 reads TGTGCCAGCAGTTGGACTAGCGGGAGACCCGGGGAGCTGTTTTTT. Its protein is CASSWTSGRPGELFF.

V gene TRBV27 combines with J gene TRBJ2-7; 11 nucleotides line up with TRBD1. The CDR3 consists of 13 residues. Germline V gene data show CDR1 as MNHEY and CDR2 as SMNVEV (reference sequence). The V gene end was trimmed by 6 bases and the J gene end by 8 bases; junction bases not matched to a gene: 6. The chain's CDR3 is CASRGQGDLKQYF. CDR3 coding DNA: TGTGCCAGCAGGGGACAGGGGGACCTAAAGCAGTACTTC.

The J gene is TRBJ2-6, the V gene TRBV29-1; tentative D call: TRBD1 (5 bases). V was shortened by 6 bases and J by 0 bases, with 15 bases between the two germline ends. Per germline, CDR1 SQVTM and CDR2 ANQGSEA. This CDR3 contains 16 residues. The chain's CDR3 is CSVTQGSLSGANVLTF. The DNA of the CDR3 is TGCAGCGTGACCCAGGGTTCCCTCTCTGGGGCCAACGTCCTGACTTTC.

This chain uses TRBV5-1 with TRBJ2-5; 9 positions agree with TRBD2. The V and J ends lost 4 bases and 5 bases, in that order; junction bases with no gene match: 12. Germline CDR1 SGHRS, CDR2 YFSETQ. The CDR3 sequence is 16 residues long. The CDR3 DNA reads TGCGCCAGCAGCAACCCTAGCGGGAAGCCGGGGGAGACCCAGTACTTC. Its protein product is CASSNPSGKPGETQYF.

This chain uses TRBV27 with TRBJ1-1; 8 bases line up with TRBD1. The CDR3 loop spans 16 amino acids. After removal of 5 bases from V and 0 bases from J, the junction contained 8 bases not matched to a gene. The germline CDR1 and CDR2 sequences are MNHEY and SMNVEV (reference sequence). The CDR3 here is CASSLRTGMVNTEAFF. The CDR3 DNA is TGTGCCAGCAGTCTCCGGACAGGGATGGTGAACACTGAAGCTTTCTTT.

The J gene is TRBJ2-7, the V gene TRBV19, with a weak D call TRBD2 (5 bases). This CDR3 is built from 14 residues. Trimming stripped 1 base from V and 4 bases from J, with 11 bases between. CDR1 is LNHDA, CDR2 SQIVND, per germline (reference sequence). This chain's CDR3 is CASSIGPRGYEQYF. CDR3 sequence (DNA): TGTGCCAGTAGTATAGGGCCCCGCGGGTACGAGCAGTACTTC.

For the CDR3, the DNA is TGTGCCAGTAGTATAACAGGGAACACTGAAGCTTTCTTT. Amino acid sequence: CASSITGNTEAFF. The chain employs TRBV19 and TRBJ1-1, with D possibly TRBD1 on 5 matching bases. CDR3 length: 13 residues. CDR1 is LNHDA, CDR2 SQIVND, per germline (reference sequence). Trimming took 2 bases from V and 1 from J, leaving 5 bases between them.

The J gene is TRBJ2-7, the V gene TRBV6-1; TRBD2 aligns across 9 bases. CDR3 length: 15 amino acids. The trim removed 4 bases at V and 5 bases at J, leaving 9 bases unmatched. CDR1 MNHNS and CDR2 SASEGT come from the germline V gene. DNA of the CDR3: TGTGCCAGCAGTGTTTATAGCGGGAGTTTCGACGAGCAGTACTTC. Its translation is CASSVYSGSFDEQYF.

This clone is a singleton in its sample. The CDR3 region has the DNA TGTGCCAGCTCCCGGACAGGGGAGGCCGGGGAGCTGTTTTTT. Translated, it gives CASSRTGEAGELFF. This chain uses TRBV6-1 with TRBJ2-2; 9 nucleotides align to TRBD1. CDR3 length: 14 amino acids. CDR1 is MNHNS and CDR2 is SASEGT in the germline V gene. V lost 8 bases to trimming and J lost 6 bases; unmatched junction nucleotides: 7.

The rearrangement joins TRBV4-3 to TRBJ2-7; tentatively, D is TRBD1 (5 bases). Trimming removed 0 bases from V and 2 bases from J, with 11 bases in between. Germline V gene lookup returns CDR1 LGHNA and CDR2 YSLEER. CDR3 size: 15 residues. The CDR3 sequence is CASSQDLGHPYEQYF. The CDR3, as DNA: TGCGCCAGCAGCCAAGATTTAGGACATCCCTACGAGCAGTACTTC.

This clone appeared once. The chain joins TRBV7-9 to TRBJ2-3; a possible D gene is TRBD1 (6 bases). Germline-derived CDR1 and CDR2 are SEHNR and FQNEAQ (reference sequence). The V end was cut by 2 bases, the J end by 1 base, with 16 bases between. The CDR3 has 17 amino acids. CDR3 nucleotides: TGTGCCAGCAGCTTACCAGTAGAAGCAGGGGGCACAGATACGCAGTATTTT. It specifies CASSLPVEAGGTDTQYF.

V and J are TRBV27 and TRBJ1-5, with D uncertain. Germline V gene data show CDR1 as MNHEY and CDR2 as SMNVEV (reference sequence). The CDR3 length is 14 residues. Trimming shortened V by 3 bases and J by 0 bases, and 6 bases separated the two germline ends. The CDR3 sequence is CASSFRYSNQPQHF. CDR3 in DNA: TGTGCCAGCAGTTTTCGCTATAGCAATCAGCCCCAGCATTTT.

The genes are TRBV5-6 and TRBJ1-1; unclear D gene. The CDR3 contains 12 residues. Deletions cut 6 bases from V and 3 bases from J, with 9 bases between. Germline loops: CDR1 SGHDT, CDR2 YYEEEE. DNA of the CDR3: TGTGCCAGCACCGGAGGCCACACTGAAGCTTTCTTT. Its translation is CASTGGHTEAFF.

V is TRBV6-5 and J is TRBJ2-7; 7 bases line up with TRBD2. The J segment lost 5 bases and the V segment lost 7 bases, leaving 8 bases of the junction unmatched. The V gene's germline CDR1 is MNHEY and CDR2 SVGAGI. CDR3 size: 13 residues. DNA of the CDR3: TGTGCCAGCATGGGCGGGAGCATCCACGAGCAGTACTTC. This encodes CASMGGSIHEQYF.

CDR3 residues: CASSSRLFNRIYEQYF. The CDR3 DNA sequence: TGTGCCAGCAGTTCCAGACTATTTAACAGAATCTACGAGCAGTACTTC. The rearrangement links TRBV7-2 to TRBJ2-7, with D possibly being TRBD2 (5 bases). This CDR3 contains 16 residues. Trimming removed 6 bases at V and 3 bases at J, with 21 bases between. Germline CDR1 is SGHTA and CDR2 is FQGNSA.

This clone was observed at least ten times. J is TRBJ1-2 and V is TRBV29-1; D is unclear. V lost 3 bases to trimming and J lost 8 bases, with 16 bases between them. Germline lookup yields CDR1 SQVTM and CDR2 ANQGSEA. The CDR3 has 13 residues. The CDR3 region has the DNA TGCAGCGTTGATGGGATGGGAGGGTTAGGCTACACCTTC. It encodes CSVDGMGGLGYTF.

The chain joins TRBV6-1 to TRBJ1-1; 9 bases line up with TRBD1. CDR1 and CDR2 from the germline V gene are MNHNS and SASEGT. The length of the CDR3 is 15 residues. V lost 2 bases and J lost 1; bases outside the gene matches: 2. CDR3 protein: CASSEWTGANTEAFF. The CDR3, as DNA: TGTGCCAGCAGTGAATGGACAGGGGCGAACACTGAAGCTTTCTTT.

This chain uses TRBV6-5 with TRBJ2-7, with D possibly being TRBD1 (5 bases). Between the trimmed V and J ends, which lost 2 bases and 2 bases, there was a span of 10 bases. There are 14 residues in the CDR3. Germline CDR1 MNHEY, CDR2 SVGAGI. The CDR3, as DNA: TGTGCCAGCAGTTACGCAACAGGAACCTACGAGCAGTACTTC. Translated: CASSYATGTYEQYF.

This clone was seen just once. Because the CDR3's place on the DNA is in doubt, the DNA is left out and the CDR3 is given as listed by TCRdb. This chain uses TRBV27 with TRBJ2-3; the table's D gene call, TRBD2, was not cross checked with the DNA. Germline V gene sequence: CDR1 MNHEY, CDR2 SMNVEV (reference sequence). Termini included, the CDR3 measures 15 amino acids. This CDR3 is CASSSSTRSTDTQYF.

The chain uses TRBV6-5 and TRBJ2-1; D unresolved. The CDR3 has 10 residues. Germline CDR1 is MNHEY and CDR2 is SVGAGI. The V end was cut by 5 bases, the J end by 8 bases, with 4 bases between. CDR3 sequence (DNA): TGTGCCAGCAGTGTCGATGAGCAGTTCTTC. Encoded protein: CASSVDEQFF.

The J gene is TRBJ2-1, the V gene TRBV4-3, with 10 nucleotides matching TRBD2. CDR3 length: 18 residues. CDR1 and CDR2 from the germline V gene are LGHNA and YSLEER. J gave up 2 bases and V 0 bases, and 7 bases lay outside the gene matches. This chain's CDR3 is CASSQDSSGRGPYNEQFF. The DNA for the CDR3 is TGCGCCAGCAGCCAAGATTCTAGCGGGAGAGGCCCCTACAATGAGCAGTTCTTC.

The chain is built from TRBV27 and TRBJ1-1; a weak D match, TRBD1 (5 bases). The length of the CDR3 is 14 residues. V was shortened by 2 bases and J by 1 base, with 8 bases between the two germline ends. Germline CDR1 reads MNHEY; CDR2 reads SMNVEV (reference sequence). The CDR3 region is CASSLAGWNTEAFF. Written as DNA, the CDR3 is TGTGCCAGCAGTTTAGCAGGGTGGAACACTGAAGCTTTCTTT.

The CDR3 coding sequence is TGTGCCAGCAGCTCACCGGGGGGGGAGGGCCTTGGCGGGGAGCTGTTTTTT. Translation gives CASSSPGGEGLGGELFF. The rearrangement uses TRBV7-3 and TRBJ2-2; 8 nucleotides align to TRBD2. Trimming took 4 bases from V and 7 from J; bases not matched to a gene: 14. The germline V gene has CDR1 SGHTA and CDR2 FQGTGA. The CDR3 is 17 residues long.

The rearrangement joins TRBV9 to TRBJ1-2; the D is unclear. This CDR3 spans 14 amino acids. Trimming removed 2 bases at V and 8 bases at J, with 16 bases between. Germline CDR1 SGDLS, CDR2 YYNGEE. For the CDR3, the DNA is TGTGCCAGCAGCGTGAGCCCTAATCCGGAGGGCTACACCTTC. Its protein is CASSVSPNPEGYTF.

The genes are TRBV4-1 and TRBJ1-2, with 8 bases matching TRBD1. CDR1 and CDR2 from the germline V gene are MGHRA and YSYEKL. The CDR3 is 17 amino acids. Trimming removed 1 base from V and 8 bases from J; junction bases left unmatched: 15. CDR3 nucleotides: TGCGCCAGCAGCCAAGGTCCTCCGGGACAGGCGTCTATCGGCTACACCTTC. Protein sequence: CASSQGPPGQASIGYTF.

The chain uses TRBV7-9 and TRBJ2-1; 8 bases agree with TRBD2. V was clipped by 1 base and J by 0 bases; unmatched bases: 8. Germline values: CDR1 SEHNR, CDR2 FQNEAQ (reference sequence). This CDR3 spans 18 amino acids. The CDR3 bases are TGTGCCAGCAGCTTAGAGGCGGCGGGAGGAACCTCCTACAATGAGCAGTTCTTC. Its translation: CASSLEAAGGTSYNEQFF.

V and J are TRBV6-1 and TRBJ1-5, with D maybe TRBD1 (6 bases). Between the trimmed V and J ends, which lost 5 bases and 3 bases, there was a span of 14 bases. Germline lookup yields CDR1 MNHNS and CDR2 SASEGT. The CDR3 extends over 15 amino acids. CDR3 sequence reads: CASSMEQGLNQPQHF. Here the CDR3 DNA reads TGTGCCAGCAGTATGGAACAGGGCCTCAATCAGCCCCAGCATTTT.

This chain joins TRBV5-5 and TRBJ2-2, with 7 positions matching TRBD2. The CDR3 runs to 15 residues. Trimming removed 0 bases from V and 6 bases from J; junction bases left unmatched: 5. CDR1 and CDR2 (germline): SGHKS, YYEKEE (reference sequence). CDR3 region: CASSLGAGVSGELFF. In DNA, the CDR3 is TGTGCCAGCAGCTTGGGGGCGGGAGTATCCGGGGAGCTGTTTTTT.

The chain joins TRBV27 to TRBJ1-2; D is unresolved. There are 14 residues in the CDR3. The V gene lost 0 bases and the J gene lost 4 bases, with 9 bases spanning the gap. From germline, CDR1 is MNHEY and CDR2 SMNVEV (reference sequence). CDR3 in DNA: TGTGCCAGCAGTTTATCCGGGTTACTCTATGGCTACACCTTC. This translates into CASSLSGLLYGYTF.

This chain uses TRBV6-6 with TRBJ1-1, with TRBD1 as a possible D gene (6 bases). This CDR3 contains 13 residues. V gave up 7 bases and J gave up 5 bases, with 14 bases separating them. Germline CDR1 is MNHNY and CDR2 is SVGAGI (reference sequence). CDR3 in amino acids: CASIGRGYTEAFF. The CDR3, as DNA: TGTGCCAGCATAGGCAGGGGATATACTGAAGCTTTCTTT.

The chain is built from TRBV27 and TRBJ1-3, with D possibly TRBD1 on 5 matching bases. Germline V gene lookup returns CDR1 MNHEY and CDR2 SMNVEV (reference sequence). This CDR3 comprises 14 residues. The V and J ends lost 2 bases and 4 bases respectively, with 9 bases between them. The CDR3, as DNA: TGTGCCAGCAGTTTAGCCAGGGCAGGAAACACCATATATTTT. Protein sequence: CASSLARAGNTIYF.